This TCR beta chain was found in a study of T cell responses to AZD1222 COVID-19 vaccine. The protocol was immunoSEQ multiplex PCR, while the TCRdb copy is restricted to in-frame clones and leaves out a portion. The table has some 130,000 clones, approximately 90% seen once. This CDR3 is built from 12 residues. Per germline, CDR1 SQVTM and CDR2 ANQGSEA. V shed 6 bases and J shed 3 bases, with 12 bases lying between them. General observations from the study: Nearly half of the spike-specific TCRs reportedly recognize variant regions that carry no mutations. Increased Spike-specific TCR breadth and depth were observed after two AZD1222 doses.

For this clone: Its antigen remains unidentified.

The material was peripheral blood, obtained on day 0 of AZD1222 vaccination. This receptor was obtained from an adult in good health. This chain uses TRBV29-1 with TRBJ2-7; D tentatively fits TRBD1 or TRBD2 (5 bases each). CDR3 in amino acids: CSVGTGYYEQYF. CDR3 nucleotides: TGCAGCGTGGGGACGGGGTACTACGAGCAGTACTTC.